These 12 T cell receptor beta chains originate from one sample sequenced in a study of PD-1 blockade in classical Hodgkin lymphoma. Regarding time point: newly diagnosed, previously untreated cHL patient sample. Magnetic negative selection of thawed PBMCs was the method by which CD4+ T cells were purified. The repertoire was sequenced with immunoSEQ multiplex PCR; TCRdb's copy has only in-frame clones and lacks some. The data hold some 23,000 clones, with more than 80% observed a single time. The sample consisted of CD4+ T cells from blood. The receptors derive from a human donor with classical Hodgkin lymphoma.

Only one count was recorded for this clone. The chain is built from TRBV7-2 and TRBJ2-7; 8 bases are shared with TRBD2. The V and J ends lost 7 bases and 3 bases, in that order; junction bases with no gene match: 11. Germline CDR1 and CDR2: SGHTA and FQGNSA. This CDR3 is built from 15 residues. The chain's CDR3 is CASNTLGGGYYEQYF. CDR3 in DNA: TGTGCCAGCAACACACTCGGGGGGGGTTACTACGAGCAGTACTTC.

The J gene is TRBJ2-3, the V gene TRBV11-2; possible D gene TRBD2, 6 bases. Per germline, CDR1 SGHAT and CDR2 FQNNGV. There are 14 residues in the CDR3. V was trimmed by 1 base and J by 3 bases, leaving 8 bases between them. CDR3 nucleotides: TGTGCCAGCAGCTTAGTCCTAGCGACAGATACGCAGTATTTT. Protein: CASSLVLATDTQYF.

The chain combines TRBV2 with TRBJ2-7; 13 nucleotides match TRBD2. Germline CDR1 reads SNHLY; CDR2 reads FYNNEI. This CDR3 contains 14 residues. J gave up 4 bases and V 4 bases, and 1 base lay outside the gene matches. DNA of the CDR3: TGTGCCAGCAGTGTGACTAGCGGGGGGTACGAGCAGTACTTC. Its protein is CASSVTSGGYEQYF. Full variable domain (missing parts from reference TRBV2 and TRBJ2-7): EPEVTQTPSHQVTQMGQEVILRCVPISNHLYFYWYRQILGQKVEFLVSFYNNEISEKSEIFDDQFSVERPDGSNFTLKIRSTKLEDSAMYFCASSVTSGGYEQYFGPGTRLTVT.

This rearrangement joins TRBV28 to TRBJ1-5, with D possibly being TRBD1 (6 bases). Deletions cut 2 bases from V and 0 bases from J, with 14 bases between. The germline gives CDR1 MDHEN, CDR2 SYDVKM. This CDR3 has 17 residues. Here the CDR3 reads CASSLGGDNFSNQPQHF. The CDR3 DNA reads TGTGCCAGCAGTTTAGGAGGGGACAACTTTAGCAATCAGCCCCAGCATTTT.

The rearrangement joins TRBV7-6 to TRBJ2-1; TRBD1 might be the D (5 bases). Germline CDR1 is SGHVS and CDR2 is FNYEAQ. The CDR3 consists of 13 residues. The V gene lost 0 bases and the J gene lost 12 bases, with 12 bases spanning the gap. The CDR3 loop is CASSLAGRDVQFF. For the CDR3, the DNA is TGTGCCAGCAGCTTAGCAGGCAGGGATGTGCAGTTCTTC.

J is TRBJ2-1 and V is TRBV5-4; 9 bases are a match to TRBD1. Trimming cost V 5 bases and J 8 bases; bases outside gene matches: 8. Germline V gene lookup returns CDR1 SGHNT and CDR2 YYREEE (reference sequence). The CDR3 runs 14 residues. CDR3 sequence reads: CASRIFGQGYEQFF. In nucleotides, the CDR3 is TGTGCCAGCAGGATATTTGGACAGGGGTATGAGCAGTTCTTC.

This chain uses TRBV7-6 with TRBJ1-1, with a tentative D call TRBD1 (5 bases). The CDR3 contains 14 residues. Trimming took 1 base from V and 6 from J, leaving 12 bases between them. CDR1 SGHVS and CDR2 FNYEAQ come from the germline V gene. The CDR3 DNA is TGTGCCAGCAGCTTAGTAGGGGAGGGAGCTGAAGCTTTCTTT. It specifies CASSLVGEGAEAFF.

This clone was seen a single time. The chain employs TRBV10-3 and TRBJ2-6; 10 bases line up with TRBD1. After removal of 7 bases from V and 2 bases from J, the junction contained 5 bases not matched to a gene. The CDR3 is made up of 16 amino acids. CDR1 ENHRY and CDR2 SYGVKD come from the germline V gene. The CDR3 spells CAITPGQGTGANVLTF. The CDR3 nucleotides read TGTGCCATCACACCGGGACAGGGGACTGGGGCCAACGTCCTGACTTTC.

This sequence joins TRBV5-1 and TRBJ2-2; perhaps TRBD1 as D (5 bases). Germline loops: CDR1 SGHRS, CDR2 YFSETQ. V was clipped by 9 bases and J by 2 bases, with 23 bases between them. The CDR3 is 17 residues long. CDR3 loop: CATETYDRQPNTGELFF. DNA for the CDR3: TGCGCCACCGAAACATACGACAGACAACCAAACACCGGGGAGCTGTTTTTT.

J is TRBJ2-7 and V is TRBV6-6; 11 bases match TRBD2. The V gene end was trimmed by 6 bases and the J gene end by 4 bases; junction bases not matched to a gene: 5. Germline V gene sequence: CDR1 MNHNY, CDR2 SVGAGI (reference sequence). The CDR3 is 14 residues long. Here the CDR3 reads CASRRLAGSYEQYF. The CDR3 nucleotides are TGTGCCAGCAGGCGACTAGCGGGGTCGTACGAGCAGTACTTC.

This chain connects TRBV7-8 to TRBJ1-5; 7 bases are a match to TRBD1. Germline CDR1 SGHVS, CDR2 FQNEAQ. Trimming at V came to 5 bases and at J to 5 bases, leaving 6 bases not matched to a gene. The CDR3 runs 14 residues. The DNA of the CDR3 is TGTGCCAGCAGCGCAGACAGGGCGGATCAGCCCCAGCATTTT. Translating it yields CASSADRADQPQHF.

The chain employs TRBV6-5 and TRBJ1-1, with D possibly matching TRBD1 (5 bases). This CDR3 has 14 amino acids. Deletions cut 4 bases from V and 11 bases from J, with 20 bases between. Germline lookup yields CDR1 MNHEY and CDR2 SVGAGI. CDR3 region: CASSFRLNGGRAFF. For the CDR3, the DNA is TGTGCCAGCAGTTTCCGACTTAATGGGGGTAGGGCTTTCTTT.